A single T cell receptor beta chain is shown here with its context. The sample originates from a study of T cells after somatic rescue of genetic block. Trimming took 2 bases from V and 6 from J; bases not matched to a gene: 4. The germline V gene has CDR1 MDHEN and CDR2 SYDVKM. This CDR3 region has 15 residues. Clones were sequenced by immunoSEQ multiplex PCR, and TCRdb holds only the in-frame ones, with some missing. Here the sample spans about 12,000 clones, about 69% being singletons. The receptor was isolated from a boy aged 5-17 years. The chain employs TRBV28 and TRBJ2-2; 9 positions match TRBD1. The sequencing input was peripheral blood mononuclear cells (PBMCs). DNA for the CDR3: TGTGCCAGCAGTTTACCACAGGGGGCGGCCGGGGAGCTGTTTTTT. Translation: CASSLPQGAAGELFF. The full variable domain, completed using reference TRBV28 and TRBJ2-2, is DVKVTQSSRYLVKRTGEKVFLECVQDMDHENMFWYRQDPGLGLRLIYFSYDVKMKEKGDIPEGYSVSREKKERFSLILESASTNQTSMYLCASSLPQGAAGELFFGEGSRLTVL.